This record covers a single TCR beta chain. What it binds is not known. The repertoire was sequenced with immunoSEQ multiplex PCR; TCRdb's copy has only in-frame clones and lacks some. This sample yields more than 400,000 clones, of which 95% to 97% are seen a single time; roughly 0.06% belongs to the top ten. This sample was included in a study of shared clonotypes between healthy human individuals. Study results and limitations: The study found lower generation probabilities in non-shared clonotypes than in those shared by all four donors.

Germline V CDR1 and CDR2: MNHNS, SASEGT. CDR3 size: 15 residues. Trimming removed 3 bases at V and 7 bases at J, with 18 bases between. Input material: naive CD4+ T cells sorted from blood. Subset specified: CD45RA+ positively selected. V is TRBV6-1 and J is TRBJ1-2; D uncertain. This clonotype was obtained from a woman aged 25 to 39 in good health. The DNA of the CDR3 is TGTGCCAGCAGTGAGGGCTCAGCGTTTTATCGTGGCTACACCTTC. The encoded protein is CASSEGSAFYRGYTF.